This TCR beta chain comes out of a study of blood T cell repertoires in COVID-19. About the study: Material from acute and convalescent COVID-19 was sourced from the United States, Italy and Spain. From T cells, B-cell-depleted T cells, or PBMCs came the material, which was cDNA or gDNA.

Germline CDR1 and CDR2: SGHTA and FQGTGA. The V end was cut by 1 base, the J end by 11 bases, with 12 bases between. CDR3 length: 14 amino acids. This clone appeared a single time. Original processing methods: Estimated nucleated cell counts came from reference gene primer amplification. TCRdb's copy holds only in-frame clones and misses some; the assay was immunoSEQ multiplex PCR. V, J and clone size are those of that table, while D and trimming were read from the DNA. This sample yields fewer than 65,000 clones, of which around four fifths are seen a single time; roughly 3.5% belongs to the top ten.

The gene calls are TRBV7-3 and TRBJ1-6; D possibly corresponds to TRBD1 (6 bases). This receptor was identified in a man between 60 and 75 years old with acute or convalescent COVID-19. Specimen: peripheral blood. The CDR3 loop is CASSLRGQPTPLHF. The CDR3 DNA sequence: TGTGCCAGCAGCTTAAGAGGACAGCCTACACCCCTCCACTTT.